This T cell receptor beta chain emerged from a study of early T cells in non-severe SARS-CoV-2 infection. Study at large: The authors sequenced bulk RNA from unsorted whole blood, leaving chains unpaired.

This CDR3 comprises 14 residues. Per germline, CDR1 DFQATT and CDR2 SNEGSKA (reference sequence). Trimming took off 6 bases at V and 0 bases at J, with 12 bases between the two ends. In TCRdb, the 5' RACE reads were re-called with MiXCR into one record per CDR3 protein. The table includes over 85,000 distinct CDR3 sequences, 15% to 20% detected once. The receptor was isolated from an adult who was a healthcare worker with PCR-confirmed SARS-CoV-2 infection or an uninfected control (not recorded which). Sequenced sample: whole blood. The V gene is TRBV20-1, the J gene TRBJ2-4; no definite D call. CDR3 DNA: TGCAGTGCCCCGGTTCCCCTAGCCAAAAACATTCAGTACTTC. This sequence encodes CSAPVPLAKNIQYF.